These 19 T cell receptor beta chains share one sample of origin, sequenced in a study of T cell clonality in common variable immunodeficiency. Only in-frame clones appear in the TCRdb table, and some are missing; sequencing was by immunoSEQ multiplex PCR. The sample presents 40,000 to 45,000 clones, none singletons. The sample consisted of peripheral blood mononuclear cells. These receptors were collected from a person between 18 and 75 years old in good health.

This clone occurred many times. The read ends 3 residues early relative to the CDR3; the germline J gene fills the gap. The V gene is TRBV7-6, the J gene TRBJ2-3; 8 bases line up with TRBD2. Germline-derived CDR1 and CDR2 are SGHVS and FNYEAQ. V shed 2 bases, J shed 4 bases, and the junction held 8 bases outside the gene matches. The CDR3 has 16 amino acids. Partial CDR3 DNA: TGTGCCAGCAGCTTAATCGCGGGAGGAGGAGCAGATACG. Amino acid sequence: CASSLIAGGGADT. The full-length CDR3 reads as CASSLIAGGGADTQYF.

This clone is deemed medium-sized. Its ends do not fully match the called genes, so a read error is possible. Read coverage stops 3 residues before the CDR3 terminus; the germline J gene supplies the remainder. This chain uses TRBV7-9 with TRBJ2-1, with D hard to call. CDR3 size: 12 residues. The V gene's germline CDR1 is SEHNR and CDR2 FQNEAQ (reference sequence). CDR3 bases read: TGTGCCAGCAGCTACTCCCACAATGAG. Translation gives CASSYSHNE. The CDR3 reads in full as CASSYSHNEQFF.

In this sample, this clone turned up many times. The CDR3 sequence: CASSADRRFTEAFF. Partial CDR3 DNA: TGTGCCAGCAGTGCGGACAGACGTTTCACTGAA. This chain links TRBV6-1 with TRBJ1-1, with D tentatively TRBD1 (6 bases). The read ends 3 residues before the CDR3 terminus; that terminus is restored from the germline J gene. The germline V and J ends were trimmed by 4 bases and 4 bases, with 13 bases remaining between them. Looked up from germline, CDR1 is MNHNS and CDR2 is SASEGT. The CDR3 contains 14 residues.

This clone was seen at least ten times. The read gets to within 3 residues of the CDR3 end, and the germline J gene fills in the rest. The chain joins TRBV7-6 to TRBJ2-7, with D possibly matching TRBD1 (6 bases). CDR1 and CDR2 (germline): SGHVS, FNYEAQ. Trimming pared 2 bases from V and 2 bases from J, leaving 13 bases between. The CDR3 is 15 amino acids. CDR3 sequence: CASSLYETGPYEQYF. The sequenced CDR3 bases are TGTGCCAGCAGCTTATATGAGACAGGTCCCTACGAG. Filled out from reference TRBV7-6 and TRBJ2-7, the complete variable domain reads GAGVSQSPRYKVTKRGQDVALRCDPISGHVSLYWYRQALGQGPEFLTYFNYEAQQDKSGLPNDRFSAERPEGSISTLTIQRTEQRDSAMYRCASSLYETGPYEQYFGPGTRLTVT.

This clone was detected ten times or more. The read ends 3 residues early relative to the CDR3; the germline J gene fills the gap. The V and J genes are TRBV29-1 and TRBJ1-1; a weak D match, TRBD1 (6 bases). Trimming pared 5 bases from V and 5 bases from J, leaving 12 bases between. CDR1 is SQVTM and CDR2 is ANQGSEA in the germline V gene. The CDR3 is 12 residues long. The CDR3 sequence: CSVFVGGTEAFF. The DNA read from the CDR3 is TGCAGCGTTTTTGTAGGGGGAACTGAA. Filled out from reference TRBV29-1 and TRBJ1-1, the complete variable domain reads SAVISQKPSRDICQRGTSLTIQCQVDSQVTMMFWYRQQPGQSLTLIATANQGSEATYESGFVIDKFPISRPNLTFSTLTVSNMSPEDSSIYLCSVFVGGTEAFFGQGTRLTVV.

This clone was recorded many times. The read finishes 3 residues shy of the CDR3 end, and the germline J gene is used to complete it. The chain recombines TRBV5-1 with TRBJ1-1; tentatively, D is TRBD1 (5 bases). This CDR3 has 13 residues. The V gene lost 4 bases and the J gene lost 3 bases, with 10 bases spanning the gap. Germline CDR1 and CDR2: SGHRS and YFSETQ. CDR3 amino acids: CASSRGGDTEAFF. The DNA read from the CDR3 is TGCGCCAGCAGCCGGGGGGGAGACACTGAA. The full variable domain, in which reference TRBV5-1 and TRBJ1-1 provide the parts outside the CDR3, is KAGVTQTPRYLIKTRGQQVTLSCSPISGHRSVSWYQQTPGQGLQFLFEYFSETQRNKGNFPGRFSGRQFSNSRSEMNVSTLELGDSALYLCASSRGGDTEAFFGQGTRLTVV.

In its sample, this clone was seen many times. The read halts 3 residues ahead of the CDR3 end, with the missing end drawn from the germline J gene. The chain carries TRBV20-1 and TRBJ1-2, with D tentatively TRBD1 (6 bases). Trimming took off 6 bases at V and 2 bases at J, with 13 bases between the two ends. The germline V gene encodes CDR1 DFQATT and CDR2 SNEGSKA (reference sequence). The CDR3 extends over 13 amino acids. CDR3 protein: CSASDSLNYGYTF. The part of the CDR3 DNA that was read is TGCAGTGCCTCGGACAGTCTGAACTATGGC.

This clone came up many times. With the read ending 3 residues before the CDR3 end, the germline J gene is used to fill in that end. J is TRBJ2-4 and V is TRBV5-1, with D perhaps matching TRBD1 (6 bases). The CDR3 sequence is 14 residues long. Per germline, CDR1 SGHRS and CDR2 YFSETQ. V lost 3 bases to trimming and J lost 1 base, with 8 bases between them. CDR3 protein: CASSWTAAKNIQYF. The sequenced CDR3 bases are TGCGCCAGCAGCTGGACAGCGGCCAAAAACATT.

This clone was observed at least ten times. Read sequence stops 3 residues before the CDR3 end, and the germline J gene provides the missing end. V usage is TRBV9 and J usage is TRBJ2-7; D gene unclear. The CDR3 is 14 residues long. Trimming took 3 bases from V and 2 from J, leaving 12 bases between them. Germline V gives CDR1 SGDLS, CDR2 YYNGEE. The CDR3 loop is CASSASSLTYEQYF. The covered CDR3 bases are TGTGCCAGCAGCGCGTCCTCCTTAACCTACGAG. The full variable domain, rest sourced from reference TRBV9 and TRBJ2-7, is DSGVTQTPKHLITATGQRVTLRCSPRSGDLSVYWYQQSLDQGLQFLIQYYNGEERAKGNILERFSAQQFPDLHSELNLSSLELGDSALYFCASSASSLTYEQYFGPGTRLTVT.

This clone was picked up many times. With the read ending 3 residues before the CDR3 end, the germline J gene is used to fill in that end. The chain employs TRBV27 and TRBJ2-1; D might be TRBD1 (6 bases). V shed 6 bases and J shed 4 bases, with 13 bases lying between them. This CDR3 is 14 amino acids long. From germline, CDR1 is MNHEY and CDR2 SMNVEV (reference sequence). The covered CDR3 bases are TGTGCCAGCAGCCGTGGACAGAGGTACAATGAG. It is translated as CASSRGQRYNE. The whole CDR3 sequence reads CASSRGQRYNEQFF.

Remarks on this clone: Coverage ceases 3 residues before the CDR3 finishes, and the germline J gene fills in the end. This chain uses TRBV6-1 with TRBJ1-2, with 8 bases fitting TRBD1. Germline V gene sequence: CDR1 MNHNS, CDR2 SASEGT. This CDR3 has 14 amino acids. With V trimmed by 2 bases and J by 4 bases, 3 bases remained unmatched. The CDR3 reads CASSEQGAGYGYTF. The covered CDR3 bases are TGTGCCAGCAGTGAACAGGGGGCCGGCTATGGC.

This clone showed up many times. The sequenced fragment ends 3 residues before the CDR3 boundary, so the rest is inferred from the germline J gene. This chain uses TRBV6-4 with TRBJ2-3; TRBD1 aligns across 7 bases. The CDR3 loop spans 13 amino acids. The germline gives CDR1 MRHNA, CDR2 SNTAGT. The ends lost 4 bases at V and 3 bases at J; junction bases unmatched: 1. Here the CDR3 reads CASSATGTDTQYF. The sequenced part of the CDR3 DNA is TGTGCCAGCAGTGCGACAGGGACAGATACG.

This clone came up many times. The read gets to within 3 residues of the CDR3 end, and the germline J gene fills in the rest. The genes are TRBV5-6 and TRBJ1-2; tentative D call: TRBD1 (5 bases). The V gene's germline CDR1 is SGHDT and CDR2 YYEEEE. The length of the CDR3 is 14 residues. V shed 3 bases and J shed 4 bases, with 13 bases lying between them. Incomplete CDR3 DNA: TGTGCCAGCAGCTACCCGGGGGACTTCTATGGC. This gives the protein CASSYPGDFYG. In full, the CDR3 reads CASSYPGDFYGYTF.

This clone was detected many times. The sequence runs out 3 residues before the end of the CDR3; the remainder is reconstructed from the germline J gene. The rearrangement uses TRBV12-3 or TRBV12-4 and TRBJ2-7, with D possibly being TRBD2 (5 bases). V lost 2 bases and J 5 bases, leaving 13 bases between the germline ends. This CDR3 spans 14 amino acids. The CDR3 region is CASSLFREGHEQYF. CDR3 DNA, as far as it was read: TGTGCCAGCAGTTTATTTAGAGAGGGCCACGAG.

This clone was found many times. The CDR3 spells CASSSAGTGGAGYTF. CDR3 DNA (partial): TGTGCCAGCAGCAGCGCCGGGACAGGGGGCGCGGGC. The gene calls are TRBV5-5 and TRBJ1-2; 12 nucleotides line up with TRBD1. The missing CDR3 end, 3 residues past where the read stops, is filled in from the germline J gene. The germline V gene has CDR1 SGHKS and CDR2 YYEKEE (reference sequence). This CDR3 region has 15 residues.

This clone was picked up many times. The read gets to within 3 residues of the CDR3 end, and the germline J gene fills in the rest. The V and J genes are TRBV10-3 and TRBJ2-4; 9 bases align to TRBD1. The length of the CDR3 is 14 residues. Germline trimming cut 4 bases from V and 7 bases from J; bases unmatched to any gene: 5. Germline V CDR1 and CDR2: ENHRY, SYGVKD. The CDR3 spells CAISVHDRGNIQYF. Incomplete CDR3 DNA: TGTGCCATCAGTGTCCATGACAGGGGGAACATT.

This clone appeared many times. The CDR3: CASSPLRGRGNEQFF. Partial CDR3 DNA: TGTGCCAGCAGCCCCCTTCGGGGTAGAGGCAATGAG. This chain joins TRBV3-1 (or the pseudogene TRBV3-2) and TRBJ2-1; possibly TRBD2 for D (5 bases). The CDR3 is cut off 3 residues early in the read; its end comes from the germline J gene. The CDR3 is 15 amino acids. Germline CDR1 and CDR2: LGHDT and YNNKEL (reference sequence). V was shortened by 4 bases and J by 6 bases, with 16 bases between the two germline ends.

This clone was seen repeatedly, ten times or more. The DNA ends 3 residues before the CDR3 does, and the rest of the CDR3 is filled in from the germline J gene. V is TRBV20-1 and J is TRBJ2-3, with 10 bases fitting TRBD2. Trimming cost V 3 bases and J 3 bases; bases outside gene matches: 9. Germline lookup yields CDR1 DFQATT and CDR2 SNEGSKA (reference sequence). The CDR3 has 16 amino acids. The CDR3 DNA, read in part, is TGCAGTGCTAGGGGCCTAGCGGGAGTCGGGACAGATACG. Amino acids: CSARGLAGVGTDT. The CDR3 as a whole reads CSARGLAGVGTDTQYF.

This clone was observed at least ten times. The read terminates 3 residues ahead of where the CDR3 ends, so the germline J gene completes it. The chain joins TRBV7-6 to TRBJ2-5; 10 positions agree with TRBD2. With 0 bases clipped from V and 4 bases from J, the junction kept 8 bases outside the gene matches. CDR1 is SGHVS and CDR2 is FNYEAQ in the germline V gene. This CDR3 is 17 amino acids long. CDR3 protein: CASSLAHLAGEGETQYF. CDR3 DNA (partial): TGTGCCAGCAGCTTAGCGCATCTAGCGGGAGAAGGAGAGACC.